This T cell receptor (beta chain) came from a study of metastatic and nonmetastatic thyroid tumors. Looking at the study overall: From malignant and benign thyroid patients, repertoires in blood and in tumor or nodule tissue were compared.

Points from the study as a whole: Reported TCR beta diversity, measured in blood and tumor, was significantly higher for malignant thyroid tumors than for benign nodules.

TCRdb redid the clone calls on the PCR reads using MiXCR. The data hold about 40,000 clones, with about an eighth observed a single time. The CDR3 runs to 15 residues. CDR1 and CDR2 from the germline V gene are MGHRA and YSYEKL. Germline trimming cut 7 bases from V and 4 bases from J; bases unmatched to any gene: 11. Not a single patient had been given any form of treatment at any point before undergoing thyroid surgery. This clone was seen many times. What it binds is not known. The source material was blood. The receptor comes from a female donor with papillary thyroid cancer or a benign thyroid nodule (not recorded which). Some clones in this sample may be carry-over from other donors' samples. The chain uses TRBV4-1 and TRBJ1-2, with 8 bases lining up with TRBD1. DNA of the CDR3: TGCGCCAGCAAAGGGGGGCGACAGGGGTTCTATGGCTACACCTTC. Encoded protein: CASKGGRQGFYGYTF.